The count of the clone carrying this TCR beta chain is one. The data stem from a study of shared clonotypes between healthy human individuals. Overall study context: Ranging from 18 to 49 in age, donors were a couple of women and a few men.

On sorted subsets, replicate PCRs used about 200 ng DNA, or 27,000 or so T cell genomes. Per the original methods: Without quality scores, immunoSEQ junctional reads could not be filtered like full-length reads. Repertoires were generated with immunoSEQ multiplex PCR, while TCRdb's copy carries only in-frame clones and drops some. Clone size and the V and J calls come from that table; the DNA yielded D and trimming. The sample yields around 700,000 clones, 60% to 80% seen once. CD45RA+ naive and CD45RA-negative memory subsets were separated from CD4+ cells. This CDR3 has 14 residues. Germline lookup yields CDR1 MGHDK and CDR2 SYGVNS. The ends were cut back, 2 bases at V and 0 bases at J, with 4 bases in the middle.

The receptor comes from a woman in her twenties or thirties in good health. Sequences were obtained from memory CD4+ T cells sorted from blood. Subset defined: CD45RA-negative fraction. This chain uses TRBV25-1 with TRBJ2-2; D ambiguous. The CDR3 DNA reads TGTGCCAGCAGTGAAGCCTCGAACACCGGGGAGCTGTTTTTT. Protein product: CASSEASNTGELFF.